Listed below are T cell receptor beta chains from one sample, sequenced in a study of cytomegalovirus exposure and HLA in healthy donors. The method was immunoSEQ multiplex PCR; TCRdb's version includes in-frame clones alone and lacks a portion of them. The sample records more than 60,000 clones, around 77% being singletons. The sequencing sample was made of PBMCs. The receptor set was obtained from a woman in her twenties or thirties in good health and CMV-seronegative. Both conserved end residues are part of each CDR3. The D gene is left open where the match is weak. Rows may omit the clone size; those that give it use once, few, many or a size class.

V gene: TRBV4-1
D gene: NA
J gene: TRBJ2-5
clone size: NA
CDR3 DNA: TGCGCCAGCAGCCAAGAGGTCCCGGGACATCGGGAGACCCAGTACTTC
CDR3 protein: CASSQEVPGHRETQYF

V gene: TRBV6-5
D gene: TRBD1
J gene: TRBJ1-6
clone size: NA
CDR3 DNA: TGTGCCAGCAGCCGCCGTAGACAGGGCCACTCACCCCTCCACTTT
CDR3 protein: CASSRRRQGHSPLHF

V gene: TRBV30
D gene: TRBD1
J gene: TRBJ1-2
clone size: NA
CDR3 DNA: TGTGCCTCGACAGGGGGCGCGAGGAGCGGCTACACCTTC
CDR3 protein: CASTGGARSGYTF

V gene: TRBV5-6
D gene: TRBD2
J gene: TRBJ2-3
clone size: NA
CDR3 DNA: TGTGCCAGCAGCTTGCGGGGGGGCACAGATACGCAGTATTTT
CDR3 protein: CASSLRGGTDTQYF

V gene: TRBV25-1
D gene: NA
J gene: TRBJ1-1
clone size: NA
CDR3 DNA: TGTGCCAGCAACGAAGGAGCGAACACTGAAGCTTTCTTT
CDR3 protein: CASNEGANTEAFF

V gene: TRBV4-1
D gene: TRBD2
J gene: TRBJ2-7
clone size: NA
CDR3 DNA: TGCGCCAGCAGCCAAGAGGGAGGGGCGGGGGAGCAGTACTTC
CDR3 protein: CASSQEGGAGEQYF

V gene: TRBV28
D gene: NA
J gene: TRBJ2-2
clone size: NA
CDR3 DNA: TGTGCCAGCAGTTTAAGGGGAAACACCGGGGAGCTGTTTTTT
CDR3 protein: CASSLRGNTGELFF

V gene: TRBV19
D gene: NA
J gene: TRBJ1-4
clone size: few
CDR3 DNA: TGTGCCAGTAGGAGCGTGACTAATGAAAAACTGTTTTTT
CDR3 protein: CASRSVTNEKLFF

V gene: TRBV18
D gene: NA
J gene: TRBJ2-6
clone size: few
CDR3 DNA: TGTGCCAGCTCACCCAGCTCTGGGGCCAACGTCCTGACTTTC
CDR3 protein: CASSPSSGANVLTF

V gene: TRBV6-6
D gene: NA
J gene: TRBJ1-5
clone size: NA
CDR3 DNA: TGTGCCAGCAGTTCCGCCTATAGCAATCAGCCCCAGCATTTT
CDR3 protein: CASSSAYSNQPQHF

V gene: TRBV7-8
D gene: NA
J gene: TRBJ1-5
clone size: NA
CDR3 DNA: TGTGCCAGCAGCTTAGTATTACAGACCAATCAGCCCCAGCATTTT
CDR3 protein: CASSLVLQTNQPQHF

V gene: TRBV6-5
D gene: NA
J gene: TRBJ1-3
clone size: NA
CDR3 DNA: TGTGCCAGCAGTTACAACGGGGGCTCTGGAAACACCATATATTTT
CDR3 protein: CASSYNGGSGNTIYF

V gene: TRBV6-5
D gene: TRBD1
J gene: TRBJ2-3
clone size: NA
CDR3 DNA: TGTGCCAGCAGTTACATGGGACAGGGGGGCACAGATACGCAGTATTTT
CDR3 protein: CASSYMGQGGTDTQYF

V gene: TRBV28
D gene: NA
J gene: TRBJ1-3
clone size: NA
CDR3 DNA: TGTGCCAGCGGTTCCTCCGGGGTTCGTGGAAACACCATATATTTT
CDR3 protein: CASGSSGVRGNTIYF

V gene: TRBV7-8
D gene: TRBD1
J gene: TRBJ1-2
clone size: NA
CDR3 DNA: TGTGCCAGCAGCGCGGGACAGGGCTATGGCTACACCTTC
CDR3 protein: CASSAGQGYGYTF

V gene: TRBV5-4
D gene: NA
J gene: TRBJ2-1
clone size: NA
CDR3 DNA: TGTGCCAGCAGCTTGGATCCGGGAGCCCGACACAATGAGCAGTTCTTC
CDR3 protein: CASSLDPGARHNEQFF

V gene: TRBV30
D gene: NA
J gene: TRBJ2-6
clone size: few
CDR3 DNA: TGTGCCTGGAGTCAACAGATTGTCCTGACTTTC
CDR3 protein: CAWSQQIVLTF

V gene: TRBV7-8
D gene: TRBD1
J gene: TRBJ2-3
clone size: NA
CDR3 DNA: TGTGCCAGCAGCCCGCCACGACAGGGAGCAGATACGCAGTATTTT
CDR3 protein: CASSPPRQGADTQYF

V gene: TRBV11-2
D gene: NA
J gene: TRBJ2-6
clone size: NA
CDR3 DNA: TGTGCCAGCAGCTTAGATCTGAGTAGTCTCTCTGGGGCCAACGTCCTGACTTTC
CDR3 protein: CASSLDLSSLSGANVLTF

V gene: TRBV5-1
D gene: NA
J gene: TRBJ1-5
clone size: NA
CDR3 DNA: TGCGCCAGCAGCTTGGGTCCTACGCAGGCTAATCAGCCCCAGCATTTT
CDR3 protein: CASSLGPTQANQPQHF

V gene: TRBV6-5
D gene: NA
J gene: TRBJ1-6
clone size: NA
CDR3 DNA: TGTGCCAGCAGATTCGCCCTCAGGGAATCACCCCTCCACTTT
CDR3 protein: CASRFALRESPLHF

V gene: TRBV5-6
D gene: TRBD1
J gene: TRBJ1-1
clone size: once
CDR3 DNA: TGTGCCAGCAGCAGCGAGGGACAGCTGAACACTGAAGCTTTCTTT
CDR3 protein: CASSSEGQLNTEAFF

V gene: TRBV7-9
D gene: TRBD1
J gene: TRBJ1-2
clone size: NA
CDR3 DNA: TGTGCCAGCAGTTCTTTCCGGGACAGACCTTCCTATGGCTACACCTTC
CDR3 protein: CASSSFRDRPSYGYTF

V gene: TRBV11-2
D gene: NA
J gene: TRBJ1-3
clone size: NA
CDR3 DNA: TGTGCCAGCCTTGGATCGGGGTTTTTTGGAAACACCATATATTTT
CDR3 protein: CASLGSGFFGNTIYF